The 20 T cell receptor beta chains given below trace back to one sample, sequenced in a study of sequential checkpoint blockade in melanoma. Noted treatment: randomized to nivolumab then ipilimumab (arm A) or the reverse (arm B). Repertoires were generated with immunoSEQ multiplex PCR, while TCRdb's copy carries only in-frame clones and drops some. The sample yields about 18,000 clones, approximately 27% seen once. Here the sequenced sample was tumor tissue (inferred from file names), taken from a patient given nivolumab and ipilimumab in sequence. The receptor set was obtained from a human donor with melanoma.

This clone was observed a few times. CDR3 coding DNA: TGTGCCAGCAGTGGGACCGGGACAGGAGGGTATGGCTACACCTTC. Its protein is CASSGTGTGGYGYTF. The rearrangement links TRBV6-8 to TRBJ1-2; 8 nucleotides line up with TRBD1. Germline V gene lookup returns CDR1 MNHGY and CDR2 SAAAGT. The CDR3 extends over 15 amino acids. V dropped 5 bases and J dropped 5; count of bases not matched to a gene: 10.

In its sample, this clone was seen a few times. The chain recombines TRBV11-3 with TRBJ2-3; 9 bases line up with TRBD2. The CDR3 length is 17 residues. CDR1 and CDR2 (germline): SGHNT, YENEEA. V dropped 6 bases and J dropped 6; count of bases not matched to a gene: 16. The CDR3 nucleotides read TGTGCCAGCAGTCCAAGAGGTGGCGGGGGGGGACTTGATACGCAGTATTTT. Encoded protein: CASSPRGGGGGLDTQYF.

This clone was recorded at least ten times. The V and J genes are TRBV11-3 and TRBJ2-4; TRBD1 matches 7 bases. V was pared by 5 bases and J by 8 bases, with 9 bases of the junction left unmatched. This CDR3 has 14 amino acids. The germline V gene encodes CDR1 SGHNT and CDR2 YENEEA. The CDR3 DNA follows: TGTGCCAGCAGCAACAGACAGGGTTGGGACATTCAGTACTTC. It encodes CASSNRQGWDIQYF.

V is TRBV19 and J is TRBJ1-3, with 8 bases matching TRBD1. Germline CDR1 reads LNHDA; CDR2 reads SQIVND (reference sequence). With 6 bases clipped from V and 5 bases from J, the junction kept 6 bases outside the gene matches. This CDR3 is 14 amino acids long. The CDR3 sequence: CASRRDRTRNTIYF. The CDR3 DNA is TGTGCCAGTAGAAGGGACAGGACAAGAAACACCATATATTTT.

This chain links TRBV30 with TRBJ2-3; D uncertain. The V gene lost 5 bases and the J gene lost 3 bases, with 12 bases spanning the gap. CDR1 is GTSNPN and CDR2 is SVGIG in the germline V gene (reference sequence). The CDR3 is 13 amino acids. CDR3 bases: TGTGCCTGGTCCCCTCAAGGGACAGATACGCAGTATTTT. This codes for CAWSPQGTDTQYF. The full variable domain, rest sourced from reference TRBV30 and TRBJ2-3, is SQTIHQWPATLVQPVGSPLSLECTVEGTSNPNLYWYRQAAGRGLQLLFYSVGIGQISSEVPQNLSASRPQDRQFILSSKKLLLSDSGFYLCAWSPQGTDTQYFGPGTRLTVL.

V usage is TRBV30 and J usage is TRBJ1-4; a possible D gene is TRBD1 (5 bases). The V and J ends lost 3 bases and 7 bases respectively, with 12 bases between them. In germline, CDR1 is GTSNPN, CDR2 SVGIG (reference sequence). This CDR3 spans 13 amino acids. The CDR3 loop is CAWSRPQGEKLFF. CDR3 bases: TGTGCCTGGAGCCGTCCCCAGGGTGAAAAACTGTTTTTT.

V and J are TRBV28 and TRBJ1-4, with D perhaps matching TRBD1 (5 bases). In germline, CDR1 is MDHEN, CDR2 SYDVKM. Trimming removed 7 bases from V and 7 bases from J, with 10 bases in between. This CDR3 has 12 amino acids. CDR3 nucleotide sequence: TGTGCCAGCATTACAGGTTCTGAAAAACTGTTTTTT. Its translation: CASITGSEKLFF.

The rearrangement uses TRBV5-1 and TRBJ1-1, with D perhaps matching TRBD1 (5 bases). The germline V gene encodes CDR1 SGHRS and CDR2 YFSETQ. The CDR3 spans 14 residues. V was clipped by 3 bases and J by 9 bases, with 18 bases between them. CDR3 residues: CASSSGASQPQAFF. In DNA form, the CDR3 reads TGCGCCAGCAGCTCCGGGGCATCCCAACCACAAGCTTTCTTT.

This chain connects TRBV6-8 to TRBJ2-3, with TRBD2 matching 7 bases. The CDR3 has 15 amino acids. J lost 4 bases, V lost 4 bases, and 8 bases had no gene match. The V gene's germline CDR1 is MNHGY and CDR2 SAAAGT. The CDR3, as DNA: TGTGCCAGCAGTTCGTGGGAGGGAGGCGCAGATACGCAGTATTTT. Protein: CASSSWEGGADTQYF.

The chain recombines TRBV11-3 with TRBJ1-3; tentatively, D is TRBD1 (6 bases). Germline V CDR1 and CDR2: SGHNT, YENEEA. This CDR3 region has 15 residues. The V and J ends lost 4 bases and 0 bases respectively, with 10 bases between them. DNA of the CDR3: TGTGCCAGCAGCTCGGACAGTTTCTCTGGAAACACCATATATTTT. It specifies CASSSDSFSGNTIYF.

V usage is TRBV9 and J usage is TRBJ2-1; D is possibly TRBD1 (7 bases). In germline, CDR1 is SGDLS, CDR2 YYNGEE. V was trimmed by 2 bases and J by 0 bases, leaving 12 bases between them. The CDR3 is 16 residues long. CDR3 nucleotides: TGTGCCAGCAGCGTGGGGGGACAGAACTCCTACAATGAGCAGTTCTTC. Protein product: CASSVGGQNSYNEQFF.

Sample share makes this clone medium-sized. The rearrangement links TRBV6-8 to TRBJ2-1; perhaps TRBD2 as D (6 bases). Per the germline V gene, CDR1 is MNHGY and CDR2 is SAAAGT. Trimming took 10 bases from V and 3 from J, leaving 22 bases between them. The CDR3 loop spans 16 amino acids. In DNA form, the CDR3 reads TGTGCCATCAGACCAAAGCGGGTGAGTTTCTACAATGAGCAGTTCTTC. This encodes CAIRPKRVSFYNEQFF.

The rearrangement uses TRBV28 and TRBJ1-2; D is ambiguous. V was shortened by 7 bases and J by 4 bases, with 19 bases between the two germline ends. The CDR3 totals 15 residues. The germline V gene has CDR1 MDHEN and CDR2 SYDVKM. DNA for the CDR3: TGTGCCAGCACCACTCCGGCTAGGGTCGTCTATGGCTACACCTTC. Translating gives CASTTPARVVYGYTF.

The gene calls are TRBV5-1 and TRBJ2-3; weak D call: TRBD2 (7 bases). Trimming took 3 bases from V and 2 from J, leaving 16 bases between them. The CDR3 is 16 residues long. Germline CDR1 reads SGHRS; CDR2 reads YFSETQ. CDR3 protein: CASSWGQAGSTDTQYF. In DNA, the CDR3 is TGCGCCAGCAGCTGGGGGCAAGCGGGGTCCACAGATACGCAGTATTTT.

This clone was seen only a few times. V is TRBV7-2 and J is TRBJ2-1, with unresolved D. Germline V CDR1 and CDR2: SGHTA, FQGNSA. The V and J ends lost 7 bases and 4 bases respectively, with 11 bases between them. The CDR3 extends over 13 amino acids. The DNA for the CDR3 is TGTGCCAGCATCCCGGTTGGTTACAATGAGCAGTTCTTC. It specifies CASIPVGYNEQFF.

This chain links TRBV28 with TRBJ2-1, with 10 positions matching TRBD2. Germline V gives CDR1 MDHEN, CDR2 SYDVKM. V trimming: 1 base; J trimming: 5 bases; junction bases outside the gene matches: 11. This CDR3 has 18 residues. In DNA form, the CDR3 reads TGTGCCAGCAGTTTATACGCCCGACTGAGCGGGAGGGACAATGAGCAGTTCTTC. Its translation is CASSLYARLSGRDNEQFF.

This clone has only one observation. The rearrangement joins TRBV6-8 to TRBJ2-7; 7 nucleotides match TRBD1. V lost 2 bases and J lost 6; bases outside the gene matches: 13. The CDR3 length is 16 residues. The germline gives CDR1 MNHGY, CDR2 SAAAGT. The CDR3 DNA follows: TGTGCCAGCAGTTACCACGAAGAAGGGGGCAGGGGCGAGCAGTACTTC. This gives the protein CASSYHEEGGRGEQYF.

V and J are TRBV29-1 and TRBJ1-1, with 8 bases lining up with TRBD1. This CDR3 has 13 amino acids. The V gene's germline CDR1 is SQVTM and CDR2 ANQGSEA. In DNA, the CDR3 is TGCACCGCCGGGACAGGACTGGGCACTGAAGCTTTCTTT. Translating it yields CTAGTGLGTEAFF. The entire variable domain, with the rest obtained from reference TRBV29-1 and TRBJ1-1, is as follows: SAVISQKPSRDICQRGTSLTIQCQVDSQVTMMFWYRQQPGQSLTLIATANQGSEATYESGFVIDKFPISRPNLTFSTLTVSNMSPEDSSIYLCTAGTGLGTEAFFGQGTRLTVV.

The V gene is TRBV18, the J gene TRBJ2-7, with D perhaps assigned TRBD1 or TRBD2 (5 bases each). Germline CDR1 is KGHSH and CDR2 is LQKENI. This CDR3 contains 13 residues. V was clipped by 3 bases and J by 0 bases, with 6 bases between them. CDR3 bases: TGTGCCAGCTCACCGGGGACCTCCTACGAGCAGTACTTC. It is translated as CASSPGTSYEQYF.

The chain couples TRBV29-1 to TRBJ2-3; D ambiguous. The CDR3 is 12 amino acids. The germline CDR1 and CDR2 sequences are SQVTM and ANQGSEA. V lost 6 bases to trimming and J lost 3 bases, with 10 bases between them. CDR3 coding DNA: TGCAGCGTAACGGACGGGACAGATACGCAGTATTTT. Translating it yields CSVTDGTDTQYF.